These 25 T cell receptor beta chains originate from one sample sequenced in a study of neurological immune-mediated disorders. TCRdb recomputed calls from the 5' RACE reads with MiXCR, one row per CDR3 protein. The sample has fewer than 25,000 distinct CDR3 sequences, less than 15% seen once. Material for sequencing was PBMCs. The receptors derive from a woman aged 55-70 years with HTLV-1-associated myelopathy (HAM/TSP).

In its sample, this clonotype was seen many times. The V and J genes are TRBV24-1 and TRBJ2-1, with D perhaps given as TRBD1 or TRBD2 (5 bases each). Trimming left V 4 bases short and J 1 base short, with 13 bases between. Germline V CDR1 and CDR2: KGHDR, SFDVKD. This CDR3 comprises 16 residues. The CDR3 sequence is CATSDHRGPSYNEQFF. The DNA of the CDR3 is TGTGCCACCAGTGACCATCGGGGCCCATCCTACAATGAGCAGTTCTTC.

This clonotype was seen ten or more times. The V gene is TRBV20-1, the J gene TRBJ2-1; 9 bases are a match to TRBD1. The CDR3 contains 14 residues. Looked up from germline, CDR1 is DFQATT and CDR2 is SNEGSKA (reference sequence). V was pared by 6 bases and J by 4 bases, with 7 bases of the junction left unmatched. CDR3 protein: CSAGTGLGYNEQFF. CDR3 bases: TGCAGTGCAGGGACAGGGCTGGGATACAATGAGCAGTTCTTC.

This clonotype was recorded at least ten times. The V and J genes are TRBV7-2 and TRBJ1-1; D is unresolved. Germline assignment: CDR1 SGHTA and CDR2 FQGNSA. V lost 4 bases, J lost 3 bases, and 12 bases lay in between. This CDR3 has 14 residues. CDR3 residues: CASSSYRRDTEAFF. CDR3 DNA sequence: TGTGCCAGCAGCTCCTACCGGAGGGACACTGAAGCTTTCTTT.

This clonotype has ten or more counts. V usage is TRBV20-1 and J usage is TRBJ2-3; D not resolved. Germline V lookup: CDR1 DFQATT, CDR2 SNEGSKA (reference sequence). CDR3 size: 14 residues. V was shortened by 3 bases and J by 1 base, with 11 bases between the two germline ends. The DNA of the CDR3 is TGCAGTGCTAGGTCCCAAGCCGGCACAGATACGCAGTATTTT. Translating it yields CSARSQAGTDTQYF.

This clonotype has ten or more counts. The V and J genes are TRBV7-2 and TRBJ2-7, with 11 bases matching TRBD2. Trimming took 0 bases from V and 4 from J; bases not matched to a gene: 5. The CDR3 has 16 amino acids. Germline CDR1 SGHTA, CDR2 FQGNSA. The CDR3: CASSLAVSGGGYEQYF. As DNA, the CDR3 is TGTGCCAGCAGCTTAGCGGTTAGCGGGGGGGGGTACGAGCAGTACTTC.

By sample fraction, this clonotype is medium-sized. The V call is TRBV3-1, the J call TRBJ1-1; D is undetermined. V was trimmed by 0 bases and J by 5 bases, leaving 7 bases between them. CDR3 length: 13 amino acids. CDR1 and CDR2 (germline): LGHDT, YNNKEL (reference sequence). This CDR3 is CASSQDRKTEAFF. The CDR3 nucleotides are TGTGCCAGCAGCCAAGATCGTAAGACTGAAGCTTTCTTT.

This clonotype has at least ten counts. The chain has TRBV7-2 and TRBJ1-2; D may be TRBD1 (5 bases). Trimming took off 4 bases at V and 4 bases at J, with 16 bases between the two ends. From germline, CDR1 is SGHTA and CDR2 FQGNSA. The CDR3 runs 15 residues. CDR3 amino acids: CASSSLTGYLYGYTF. Written as DNA, the CDR3 is TGTGCCAGCAGCTCCCTTACAGGATACCTCTATGGCTACACCTTC. Using reference TRBV7-2 and TRBJ1-2 for the parts outside the CDR3, the full variable domain is GAGVSQSPSNKVTEKGKDVELRCDPISGHTALYWYRQSLGQGLEFLIYFQGNSAPDKSGLPSDRFSAERTGGSVSTLTIQRTQQEDSAVYLCASSSLTGYLYGYTFGSGTRLTVV.

The chain couples TRBV20-1 to TRBJ2-6; D might be TRBD1 (5 bases). Between the trimmed V and J ends, which lost 1 base and 0 bases, there was a span of 16 bases. Germline V gene lookup returns CDR1 DFQATT and CDR2 SNEGSKA (reference sequence). The CDR3 loop spans 18 amino acids. In DNA, the CDR3 is TGCAGTGCTAGAGGTTCAGACAGCCTCAACTCTGGGGCCAACGTCCTGACTTTC. Protein sequence: CSARGSDSLNSGANVLTF.

This clonotype was detected a few times. V and J are TRBV5-4 and TRBJ2-1; D might be TRBD1 (6 bases). The germline V gene encodes CDR1 SGHNT and CDR2 YYREEE (reference sequence). V was pared by 4 bases and J by 7 bases, with 12 bases between. CDR3 length: 13 residues. CDR3 DNA sequence: TGTGCCAGCAGCCAGGGGCTCGCGAATGAGCAGTTCTTC. Translating it yields CASSQGLANEQFF.

This clonotype was detected ten times or more. The rearrangement joins TRBV5-1 to TRBJ2-7, with D tentatively TRBD2 (6 bases). The CDR3 loop spans 14 amino acids. Germline V gives CDR1 SGHRS, CDR2 YFSETQ. Trimming shortened V by 5 bases and J by 0 bases, and 12 bases separated the two germline ends. CDR3 nucleotide sequence: TGCGCCAGCAGGCCGCTAGCGTTCTCCTACGAGCAGTACTTC. It is translated as CASRPLAFSYEQYF.

This clonotype was counted many times. The J gene is TRBJ1-2, the V gene TRBV5-1; tentatively, D is TRBD1 (5 bases). The CDR3 loop spans 11 amino acids. In germline, CDR1 is SGHRS, CDR2 YFSETQ. The ends were cut back, 0 bases at V and 8 bases at J, with 5 bases in the middle. CDR3 sequence (DNA): TGCGCCAGCAGCTTGGACAGGGGCTACACCTTC. Its protein product is CASSLDRGYTF.

The rearrangement links TRBV7-7 to TRBJ2-2; D may be TRBD2 (5 bases). This CDR3 has 12 residues. The germline CDR1 and CDR2 sequences are SSHAT and FNYEAQ (reference sequence). V lost 7 bases to trimming and J lost 7 bases, with 10 bases between them. CDR3 coding DNA: TGTGCCAGCAATGATGAGGGCGGGGAGCTGTTTTTT. Translating it yields CASNDEGGELFF. The full variable domain, with the rest looked up from reference TRBV7-7 and TRBJ2-2, is GAGVSQSPRYKVTKRGQDVTLRCDPISSHATLYWYQQALGQGPEFLTYFNYEAQPDKSGLPSDRFSAERPEGSISTLTIQRTEQRDSAMYRCASNDEGGELFFGEGSRLTVL.

This clonotype was seen many times. The chain joins TRBV18 to TRBJ1-1; D gene unclear. Per the germline V gene, CDR1 is KGHSH and CDR2 is LQKENI. V was clipped by 1 base and J by 0 bases, with 9 bases between them. This CDR3 has 15 residues. CDR3 amino acids: CASSPLESMNTEAFF. The DNA for the CDR3 is TGTGCCAGCTCACCACTCGAGTCCATGAACACTGAAGCTTTCTTT.

This rearrangement joins TRBV29-1 to TRBJ1-1; TRBD1 aligns across 7 bases. This CDR3 spans 14 amino acids. V shed 6 bases, J shed 1 base, and the junction held 8 bases outside the gene matches. CDR1 and CDR2 from the germline V gene are SQVTM and ANQGSEA. CDR3 DNA: TGCAGCGTCACCCAGGGGGGCGCGAACACTGAAGCTTTCTTT. Translating it yields CSVTQGGANTEAFF.

This chain uses TRBV4-3 with TRBJ2-1, with D possibly being TRBD1 (6 bases). V lost 0 bases to trimming and J lost 4 bases, with 10 bases between them. Germline CDR1 and CDR2: LGHNA and YSLEER. The CDR3 length is 15 residues. The chain's CDR3 is CASSQDRGEYNEQFF. DNA of the CDR3: TGCGCCAGCAGCCAAGACAGGGGCGAGTACAATGAGCAGTTCTTC.

This clonotype was detected ten times or more. The chain couples TRBV18 to TRBJ2-5, with D perhaps TRBD2 (5 bases). Germline V gene sequence: CDR1 KGHSH, CDR2 LQKENI. Trimming removed 3 bases at V and 5 bases at J, with 16 bases between. This CDR3 has 15 residues. In nucleotides, the CDR3 is TGTGCCAGCTCACCGGCGCTAGCTAGGAGCGAGACCCAGTACTTC. It codes for CASSPALARSETQYF.

This clonotype came up many times. This chain uses TRBV20-1 with TRBJ2-3, with a tentative D call TRBD2 (7 bases). The germline gives CDR1 DFQATT, CDR2 SNEGSKA (reference sequence). V was shortened by 3 bases and J by 3 bases, with 28 bases between the two germline ends. The CDR3 contains 19 residues. This chain's CDR3 is CSASSRGAGALKGTDTQYF. CDR3 DNA: TGCAGTGCTAGCTCCCGGGGGGCGGGAGCGCTGAAAGGGACAGATACGCAGTATTTT.

The table lists this clonotype with many counts. J is TRBJ2-2 and V is TRBV5-1; TRBD2 matches 11 bases. J gave up 5 bases and V 2 bases, and 2 bases lay outside the gene matches. Germline V lookup: CDR1 SGHRS, CDR2 YFSETQ. CDR3 length: 15 residues. Here the CDR3 DNA reads TGCGCCAGCAGCTTACTAGCGGGAGAAACCGGGGAGCTGTTTTTT. It is translated as CASSLLAGETGELFF.

This clonotype appeared many times. The gene calls are TRBV20-1 and TRBJ1-6; TRBD1 is a possible D gene (5 bases). Germline CDR1 reads DFQATT; CDR2 reads SNEGSKA (reference sequence). This CDR3 is 16 amino acids long. Trimming removed 5 bases from V and 9 bases from J, with 23 bases in between. Written as DNA, the CDR3 is TGCAGTGCTGAGTGGGGGTCCGGCCGGCCTACTTCACCCCTCCACTTT. This codes for CSAEWGSGRPTSPLHF.

This clonotype was found a few times. The chain carries TRBV30 and TRBJ2-7; D possibly uses TRBD1 or TRBD2 (5 bases each). Trimming shortened V by 3 bases and J by 3 bases, and 21 bases separated the two germline ends. CDR3 length equals 16 residues. Per germline, CDR1 GTSNPN and CDR2 SVGIG (reference sequence). The CDR3 coding sequence is TGTGCCTGGAGACAGGCCCTCGGGACCATCGACTACGAGCAGTACTTC. Encoded protein: CAWRQALGTIDYEQYF.

Many counts were recorded for this clonotype. The genes are TRBV4-1 and TRBJ1-4; possible D gene TRBD1, 5 bases. Deletions cut 2 bases from V and 7 bases from J, with 11 bases between. The CDR3 has 14 residues. Germline V gives CDR1 MGHRA, CDR2 YSYEKL. This CDR3 is CASSQLGRGEKLFF. CDR3 nucleotides: TGCGCCAGCAGCCAATTGGGGAGGGGTGAAAAACTGTTTTTT.

Many counts were recorded for this clonotype. The V gene is TRBV7-9, the J gene TRBJ2-3; possibly TRBD1 for D (5 bases). Trimming removed 5 bases from V and 4 bases from J, with 16 bases in between. The CDR3 extends over 15 amino acids. Per the germline V gene, CDR1 is SEHNR and CDR2 is FQNEAQ (reference sequence). The CDR3 loop reads CASSHPGSLADTQYF. The CDR3, as DNA: TGTGCCAGCAGCCATCCAGGGTCACTCGCAGATACGCAGTATTTT.

The chain has TRBV20-1 and TRBJ2-1; TRBD2 agrees at 7 bases. V dropped 4 bases and J dropped 3; count of bases not matched to a gene: 6. CDR3 length: 14 amino acids. In germline, CDR1 is DFQATT, CDR2 SNEGSKA (reference sequence). CDR3 coding DNA: TGCAGTGCTACACTTAGCGGGTGCTACAATGAGCAGTTCTTC. Protein: CSATLSGCYNEQFF.

The rearrangement links TRBV6-5 to TRBJ2-4, with TRBD1 as a possible D gene (6 bases). Germline V gene data show CDR1 as MNHEY and CDR2 as SVGAGI. This CDR3 is built from 16 residues. The V end was cut by 8 bases, the J end by 7 bases, with 24 bases between. The CDR3 sequence: CASRNPDSPRPNIQYF. CDR3 bases: TGTGCCAGCCGGAACCCGGACAGCCCTAGGCCGAACATTCAGTACTTC.

The chain couples TRBV20-1 to TRBJ2-1; D is perhaps TRBD1 or TRBD2 (5 bases each). Per germline, CDR1 DFQATT and CDR2 SNEGSKA (reference sequence). Trimming removed 5 bases from V and 0 bases from J, with 23 bases in between. The CDR3 extends over 18 amino acids. DNA of the CDR3: TGCAGTGCTGGGGGTGGAGGCTATTCCCTTAGCTCCTACAATGAGCAGTTCTTC. It translates to CSAGGGGYSLSSYNEQFF.